This passage covers 19 T cell receptor beta chains from one sample sequenced in a study of shared clonotypes between healthy human individuals (dated by TCRdb to the early 2020s). Library method: the immunoSEQ multiplex PCR assay. In TCRdb, the immuneACCESS table is reduced to in-frame sequences with V and J assigned. These tables do not hold every clone; where another copy was compared, an unresolved V gene accounts for under half, and the others remain unexplained. The sample table records approximately 2,000,000 clones; 85% to 95% of these occur just once. Roughly 0.34% of the sample belongs to the ten largest clones. Sequencing used naive CD4+ T cells from PBMCs. In the paper's terms, the cell subset or site label means: CD45RA+ positively selected. The receptors come from a man in his late teens or twenties in good health. Some clones in this sample may be carry-over from other donors' samples.

Concerning this clone itself: Within the sample, other DNA sequences also encode this same CDR3. The rearrangement links TRBV28 to TRBJ2-4; D is perhaps TRBD1 (6 bases). The CDR3 covers 14 residues. V was shortened by 3 bases and J by 4 bases, with 10 bases between the two germline ends. The germline CDR1 and CDR2 sequences are MDHEN and SYDVKM. CDR3 in amino acids: CASSLAGVKNIQYF. The CDR3 bases are TGTGCCAGCAGTTTGGCAGGGGTTAAAAACATTCAGTACTTC.

This chain links TRBV28 with TRBJ1-1; D call uncertain. Trimming removed 7 bases from V and 10 bases from J, with 19 bases in between. The CDR3 has 13 residues. CDR1 MDHEN and CDR2 SYDVKM come from the germline V gene. The CDR3 loop is CASIQPHEARAFF. CDR3 nucleotides: TGTGCCAGCATTCAACCCCATGAGGCCCGAGCTTTCTTT.

The rearrangement joins TRBV14 to TRBJ2-1; 8 bases fit TRBD2. Looked up from germline, CDR1 is SGHDN and CDR2 is FVKESK. V was clipped by 5 bases and J by 2 bases; unmatched bases: 5. The CDR3 consists of 15 residues. Here the CDR3 reads CASSSPGGAYNEQFF. In DNA form, the CDR3 reads TGTGCCAGCAGCTCCCCCGGGGGGGCCTACAATGAGCAGTTCTTC.

The rearrangement links TRBV5-1 to TRBJ1-1, with unresolved D. There are 13 residues in the CDR3. CDR1 and CDR2 from the germline V gene are SGHRS and YFSETQ. V was pared by 2 bases and J by 4 bases, with 9 bases between. The CDR3 reads CASSFRERTEAFF. For the CDR3, the DNA is TGCGCCAGCAGCTTCCGGGAGCGCACTGAAGCTTTCTTT.

The gene calls are TRBV2 and TRBJ2-6; D gene unclear. The V end lost 8 bases, the J end lost 0 bases, and 8 bases lay between the germline ends. Per the germline V gene, CDR1 is SNHLY and CDR2 is FYNNEI. The CDR3 extends over 14 amino acids. The CDR3, as DNA: TGTGCCAGCGGGCAGAGCTCTGGGGCCAACGTCCTGACTTTC. It yields the protein CASGQSSGANVLTF.

The rearrangement uses TRBV11-2 and TRBJ2-7; 13 bases are a match to TRBD2. This CDR3 region has 16 residues. V gave up 0 bases and J gave up 4 bases; unmatched junction bases: 3. Germline V gives CDR1 SGHAT, CDR2 FQNNGV. CDR3 region: CASSLEVGLAGYEQYF. CDR3 nucleotides: TGTGCCAGCAGCTTAGAGGTGGGACTAGCGGGATACGAGCAGTACTTC.

The chain combines TRBV6-1 with TRBJ2-2; no clear D gene. V was clipped by 3 bases and J by 7 bases, with 9 bases between them. The germline gives CDR1 MNHNS, CDR2 SASEGT. The length of the CDR3 is 13 residues. DNA of the CDR3: TGTGCCAGCAGTGAGAGCCGCTTCGGGGAGCTGTTTTTT. It codes for CASSESRFGELFF.

The V call is TRBV9, the J call TRBJ1-2, with TRBD1 as a possible D gene (5 bases). The CDR3 spans 15 residues. V lost 4 bases to trimming and J lost 9 bases, with 22 bases between them. The germline V gene has CDR1 SGDLS and CDR2 YYNGEE. CDR3 nucleotides: TGTGCCAGCAGCCTCGAAGGGGACGGAATTGGACGCTACACCTTC. This sequence encodes CASSLEGDGIGRYTF. Full variable domain (outside the CDR3, taken from reference TRBV9 and TRBJ1-2): DSGVTQTPKHLITATGQRVTLRCSPRSGDLSVYWYQQSLDQGLQFLIQYYNGEERAKGNILERFSAQQFPDLHSELNLSSLELGDSALYFCASSLEGDGIGRYTFGSGTRLTVV.

The gene calls are TRBV6-5 and TRBJ2-1; TRBD1 might be the D (7 bases). The CDR3 spans 14 residues. Trimming stripped 7 bases from V and 8 bases from J, with 18 bases between. Germline CDR1 is MNHEY and CDR2 is SVGAGI. CDR3 loop: CASTNRGRGDEQFF. CDR3 bases: TGTGCCAGCACGAACAGGGGCAGGGGGGATGAGCAGTTCTTC.

The chain joins TRBV6-5 to TRBJ1-3; weak D call: TRBD1 (6 bases). CDR1 is MNHEY and CDR2 is SVGAGI in the germline V gene. CDR3 size: 14 residues. Trimming shortened V by 5 bases and J by 4 bases, and 12 bases separated the two germline ends. As DNA, the CDR3 is TGTGCCAGCAGTGGGGGGACAACAGGAAACACCATATATTTT. This gives the protein CASSGGTTGNTIYF.

V and J are TRBV5-4 and TRBJ2-1; 11 nucleotides line up with TRBD2. The germline CDR1 and CDR2 sequences are SGHNT and YYREEE (reference sequence). J gave up 9 bases and V 4 bases, and 9 bases lay outside the gene matches. This CDR3 is built from 15 residues. The CDR3 DNA follows: TGTGCCAGCAGCCGCACTAGCGGGAGCCAAAGTGAGCAGTTCTTC. Its translation is CASSRTSGSQSEQFF.

The chain joins TRBV28 to TRBJ1-2; D ambiguous. The germline V and J ends were trimmed by 6 bases and 0 bases, with 14 bases remaining between them. The CDR3 spans 15 residues. Per the germline V gene, CDR1 is MDHEN and CDR2 is SYDVKM. This CDR3 is CASRLPGFTNYGYTF. The CDR3 DNA sequence: TGTGCCAGCAGGTTACCGGGGTTTACTAACTATGGCTACACCTTC.

This rearrangement joins TRBV5-1 to TRBJ2-3; D is possibly TRBD1 or TRBD2 (5 bases each). Between the trimmed V and J ends, which lost 4 bases and 2 bases, there was a span of 14 bases. CDR1 SGHRS and CDR2 YFSETQ come from the germline V gene. This CDR3 contains 15 residues. The DNA of the CDR3 is TGCGCCAGCAGCCTCCTCGGGGCCAACACAGATACGCAGTATTTT. It specifies CASSLLGANTDTQYF.

The J gene is TRBJ2-2, the V gene TRBV30; D is unclear. There are 11 residues in the CDR3. Trimming stripped 5 bases from V and 6 bases from J, with 7 bases between. Per the germline V gene, CDR1 is GTSNPN and CDR2 is SVGIG (reference sequence). This CDR3 is CAWQIAGELFF. The CDR3 bases are TGTGCCTGGCAGATCGCCGGGGAGCTGTTTTTT.

This chain joins TRBV16 and TRBJ1-4; 9 nucleotides line up with TRBD1. Trimming removed 4 bases from V and 7 bases from J; junction bases left unmatched: 7. Germline lookup yields CDR1 KGHSY and CDR2 FQNENV. The CDR3 sequence is 15 residues long. CDR3 in DNA: TGTGCCAGCAGCCCGAGGACAGGGGAGGGTGAAAAACTGTTTTTT. Amino acid sequence: CASSPRTGEGEKLFF.

The rearrangement joins TRBV7-2 to TRBJ2-3; perhaps TRBD1 as D (6 bases). The CDR3 runs 15 residues. CDR1 is SGHTA, CDR2 FQGNSA, per germline. V shed 1 base and J shed 1 base, with 9 bases lying between them. The CDR3 protein is CASSLGYRGTDTQYF. DNA for the CDR3: TGTGCCAGCAGCTTAGGATACAGGGGCACAGATACGCAGTATTTT.

In DNA form, the CDR3 reads TGCGCCAGCGGGATAGGACTAGCGGAGTACACCGGGGAGCTGTTTTTT. Amino acid sequence: CASGIGLAEYTGELFF. V usage is TRBV5-1 and J usage is TRBJ2-2; TRBD2 agrees at 10 bases. Losses at the gene ends were 7 bases for V and 3 bases for J; bases not matched to a gene: 9. The germline V gene has CDR1 SGHRS and CDR2 YFSETQ. This CDR3 has 16 residues.

Notes on this clone: The same CDR3 also results from other DNA sequences found in this sample. The chain recombines TRBV5-1 with TRBJ1-2; 7 bases align to TRBD1. Germline values: CDR1 SGHRS, CDR2 YFSETQ. V lost 4 bases, J lost 4 bases, and 4 bases stayed unmatched. This CDR3 has 13 amino acids. CDR3 sequence reads: CASSLRDSYGYTF. The CDR3, as DNA: TGCGCCAGCAGCCTGCGGGACAGCTATGGCTACACCTTC.

The chain links TRBV7-2 to TRBJ2-3, with 14 bases that match TRBD2. Per germline, CDR1 SGHTA and CDR2 FQGNSA. The CDR3 is 16 residues long. V shed 6 bases and J 2 bases; nucleotides not matched to a gene: 4. The CDR3 bases are TGTGCCAGCAGGGGACTAGCGGGAGATCCCACAGATACGCAGTATTTT. Its translation: CASRGLAGDPTDTQYF.